Listed below are T cell receptor beta chains from one sample, sequenced in a study of cytomegalovirus exposure and HLA in healthy donors. The table came from immunoSEQ multiplex PCR; TCRdb's copy has only in-frame clones and leaves some out. In the table there are roughly 190,000 clones, about 87% of which are singletons. Sequencing was carried out using PBMCs. The receptors derive from a woman aged 18-35 years in good health and CMV-seronegative. CDR3s include the opening cysteine and the closing phenylalanine or tryptophan. D genes are given only for firm matches. Part of the rows lack a size; the others show once, few, many or a class for expanded clones.

TRBV6-1	TRBD2	TRBJ2-1	.	TGTGCCAGCAGTGAGTTAGCGGGGGGCCGGGGGCAGTTCTTC	CASSELAGGRGQFF
TRBV7-8	.	TRBJ1-4	once	TGTGCCAGCAGCTTAGCGACAGGTTTGGGTGAAAAACTGTTTTTT	CASSLATGLGEKLFF
TRBV6-6	TRBD1	TRBJ2-7	.	TGTGCCAGCAGTTCGGACAGGGGGCGATTCGAGCAGTACTTC	CASSSDRGRFEQYF
TRBV28	.	TRBJ2-5	.	TGTGCCAGCAATTCACCACGGACTTATAAAGAGACCCAGTACTTC	CASNSPRTYKETQYF
TRBV7-8	TRBD2	TRBJ2-7	.	TGTGCCAGCAGCCCCTTGGTCGGGAGGCTCTCCTACGAGCAGTACTTC	CASSPLVGRLSYEQYF
TRBV7-9	.	TRBJ2-7	.	TGTGCCAGCAGCCCCCACTACGAGCAGTACTTC	CASSPHYEQYF
TRBV10-1	TRBD1	TRBJ2-5	.	TGCGCCTGTCGAAACAATCCGGGACAGGGGTTCCAAGAGACCCAGTACTTC	CACRNNPGQGFQETQYF
TRBV4-3	TRBD2	TRBJ2-1	.	TGCGCCAGCAGCCAATCCCTGGGGACTAGCGGGACCAATGAGCAGTTCTTC	CASSQSLGTSGTNEQFF
TRBV7-9	TRBD1	TRBJ1-2	.	TGTGCCAGCAGCTTACCGGGACAGGACATCCTCTATGGCTACACCTTC	CASSLPGQDILYGYTF
TRBV7-2	.	TRBJ1-5	.	TGTGCCAGCAGCGACCGGAGGGCGCAGCCCCAGCATTTT	CASSDRRAQPQHF
TRBV6-5	.	TRBJ2-7	.	TGTGCCACACAGGGCAGTTCCCTCTACGAGCAGTACTTC	CATQGSSLYEQYF
TRBV29-1	.	TRBJ1-2	few	TGCAGCGTTGAGGGTGCAGGGTCTGGCTACACCTTC	CSVEGAGSGYTF
TRBV19	.	TRBJ1-2	.	TGTGCAAGCTTATTTACAGGGTCAAGGTATTCCTCTGGCTACACCTTC	CASLFTGSRYSSGYTF
TRBV5-6	.	TRBJ1-2	.	TGTGCCAGCAGCTTGTCAGGCCCTGCCGGTGGGACCTTC	CASSLSGPAGGTF
TRBV10-3	TRBD1	TRBJ1-6	.	TGTGCCATCGGGCAGGGGGCTTCACCCCTCCACTTT	CAIGQGASPLHF
TRBV18	.	TRBJ1-3	.	TGTGCCAGCTCACCACTCCGGACACTGACTGGAAACACCATATATTTT	CASSPLRTLTGNTIYF
TRBV6-1	TRBD2	TRBJ2-3	.	TGTGCCAGCAGTGAAGGCGCCGGAGCGGGGGGGCTATATACGCAGTATTTT	CASSEGAGAGGLYTQYF
TRBV2	.	TRBJ1-1	few	TGTGCCAGCAGTGAAGAGGACAGCACTGAAGCTTTCTTT	CASSEEDSTEAFF
TRBV5-1	.	TRBJ2-3	.	TGCGCCAGCAGCCTACCCACAGATACGCAGTATTTT	CASSLPTDTQYF
TRBV6-1	.	TRBJ2-4	.	TGTGCCAGCAGCCGGACAGGAGGGGACATTCAGTACTTC	CASSRTGGDIQYF
TRBV6-6	TRBD1	TRBJ2-7	.	TGTGCCAGCACCCAACAGGGGGCCCGCATATACGAGCAGTACTTC	CASTQQGARIYEQYF
TRBV12-5	.	TRBJ2-1	.	TGTGCTAGTGGTTTGGCCTTATATGAGCAGTTCTTC	CASGLALYEQFF
TRBV4-1	.	TRBJ1-5	.	TGCGCCAGCAGCCTCGACAGCTTAAATCAGCCCCAGCATTTT	CASSLDSLNQPQHF
TRBV5-6	TRBD1	TRBJ2-5	.	TGTGCCAGCAGCTTGGGACAGGGGTTAGCACAAGAGACCCAGTACTTC	CASSLGQGLAQETQYF
TRBV7-9	.	TRBJ1-5	.	TGTGCCAGCAGCACCTACAGGGAGAGCAATCAGCCCCAGCATTTT	CASSTYRESNQPQHF
TRBV19	.	TRBJ1-2	.	TGTGCCAGTAGTATAGTAGGCAGGGGATCCTATGGCTACACCTTC	CASSIVGRGSYGYTF
TRBV29-1	.	TRBJ1-4	.	TGCAGCGCCCGGCTGCCGCGGGATGAAAAACTGTTTTTT	CSARLPRDEKLFF